This T cell receptor beta chain was recorded in a study of cytomegalovirus exposure and HLA in healthy donors. Study at large: Unique TCR beta sequences numbering 120 million or so came from 150 million to 200 million T cells in an earlier analysis.

Amplification used 60 Vbeta primers and 13 Jbeta primers. Some clones are missing from TCRdb's copy, which holds only in-frame ones; the method was immunoSEQ multiplex PCR. The sample lists some 150,000 clones, 70% to 90% seen once, with 3.5% to 4.5% in the top ten. The CDR3 has 14 residues. Germline CDR1 reads MNHEY; CDR2 reads SMNVEV (reference sequence). V lost 6 bases, J lost 4 bases, and 5 bases stayed unmatched. The receptor comes from a woman in her forties in good health and CMV-seropositive. The specimen was PBMCs. This chain joins TRBV27 and TRBJ2-7; 11 positions agree with TRBD2. CDR3 nucleotides: TGTGCCAGCAGGCCGGGACTAGCGGTATACGAGCAGTACTTC. Its protein is CASRPGLAVYEQYF.